Shown below are 4 T cell receptor beta chains from a single sample sequenced in a study of a mutant IDH1 vaccine in newly diagnosed glioma. The assay was immunoSEQ multiplex PCR, and TCRdb's table has in-frame clones only and misses some. The repertoire holds 45,000 to 60,000 clones, over 75% seen once, with around 5.3% in the top ten. Time point here: week 5, during vaccination. Vaccination comprised doses that each held 300 ug of mutant IDH1 20-mer peptide, plus topical imiquimod. The antigens of these receptors remain unknown. The sequenced sample was PBMCs, obtained from a glioma patient whose treatment included an IDH1 peptide vaccine. These receptors were taken from a man in his fifties or sixties with glioma.

The rearrangement links TRBV5-1 to TRBJ2-5, with 10 bases lining up with TRBD2. V was pared by 1 base and J by 2 bases, with 5 bases of the junction left unmatched. CDR1 and CDR2 (germline): SGHRS, YFSETQ. The CDR3 spans 16 residues. The CDR3 bases are TGCGCCAGCAGCTTGTTACTAGCGGGAAATCAAGAGACCCAGTACTTC. Translation: CASSLLLAGNQETQYF.

CDR3 loop: CASSSSGGPGSNQPQHF. The CDR3 bases are TGTGCCAGCAGTTCCTCCGGAGGCCCGGGGAGCAATCAGCCCCAGCATTTT. J is TRBJ1-5 and V is TRBV28, with D uncertain. This CDR3 has 17 residues. CDR1 is MDHEN, CDR2 SYDVKM, per germline. Trimming removed 4 bases from V and 1 base from J, with 17 bases in between.

Here the CDR3 DNA reads TGCAGCGTTGGGGGGACAGGCATTTGGAGAGGTTCGACCTACGAGCAGTACTTC. Residues: CSVGGTGIWRGSTYEQYF. The rearrangement uses TRBV29-1 and TRBJ2-5, with 8 nucleotides matching TRBD1. With the DNA end fitting TRBJ2-7 better, the J assignment may be wrong. CDR1 and CDR2 (germline): SQVTM, ANQGSEA. The CDR3 is made up of 18 amino acids.

This rearrangement joins TRBV10-1 to TRBJ1-1; D ambiguous. The germline CDR1 and CDR2 sequences are WNHNN and SYGVQD (reference sequence). CDR3 size: 10 residues. The V and J ends lost 5 bases and 4 bases respectively, with 2 bases between them. This chain's CDR3 is CASSLTEAFF. As DNA, the CDR3 is TGCGCCAGCAGTCTCACTGAAGCTTTCTTT.